This TCR beta chain was identified during a study of cytomegalovirus exposure and HLA in healthy donors. PCR amplification relied on 60 Vbeta primers (plus 13 Jbeta primers). Method: immunoSEQ multiplex PCR; TCRdb's copy keeps in-frame clones and lacks some. The table lists about 180,000 clones, roughly four fifths of them singletons. This CDR3 has 12 amino acids. Trimming removed 8 bases at V and 0 bases at J, with 7 bases between. CDR1 and CDR2 (germline): MNHEY, SVGAGI. This sequence originates from a woman under 30 in good health and CMV-seropositive. Sequenced sample: PBMCs. This chain joins TRBV6-5 and TRBJ1-1, with D maybe TRBD1 (5 bases). The CDR3 bases are TGTGCCAGCCAGGGTCTGAACACTGAAGCTTTCTTT. Translated: CASQGLNTEAFF.